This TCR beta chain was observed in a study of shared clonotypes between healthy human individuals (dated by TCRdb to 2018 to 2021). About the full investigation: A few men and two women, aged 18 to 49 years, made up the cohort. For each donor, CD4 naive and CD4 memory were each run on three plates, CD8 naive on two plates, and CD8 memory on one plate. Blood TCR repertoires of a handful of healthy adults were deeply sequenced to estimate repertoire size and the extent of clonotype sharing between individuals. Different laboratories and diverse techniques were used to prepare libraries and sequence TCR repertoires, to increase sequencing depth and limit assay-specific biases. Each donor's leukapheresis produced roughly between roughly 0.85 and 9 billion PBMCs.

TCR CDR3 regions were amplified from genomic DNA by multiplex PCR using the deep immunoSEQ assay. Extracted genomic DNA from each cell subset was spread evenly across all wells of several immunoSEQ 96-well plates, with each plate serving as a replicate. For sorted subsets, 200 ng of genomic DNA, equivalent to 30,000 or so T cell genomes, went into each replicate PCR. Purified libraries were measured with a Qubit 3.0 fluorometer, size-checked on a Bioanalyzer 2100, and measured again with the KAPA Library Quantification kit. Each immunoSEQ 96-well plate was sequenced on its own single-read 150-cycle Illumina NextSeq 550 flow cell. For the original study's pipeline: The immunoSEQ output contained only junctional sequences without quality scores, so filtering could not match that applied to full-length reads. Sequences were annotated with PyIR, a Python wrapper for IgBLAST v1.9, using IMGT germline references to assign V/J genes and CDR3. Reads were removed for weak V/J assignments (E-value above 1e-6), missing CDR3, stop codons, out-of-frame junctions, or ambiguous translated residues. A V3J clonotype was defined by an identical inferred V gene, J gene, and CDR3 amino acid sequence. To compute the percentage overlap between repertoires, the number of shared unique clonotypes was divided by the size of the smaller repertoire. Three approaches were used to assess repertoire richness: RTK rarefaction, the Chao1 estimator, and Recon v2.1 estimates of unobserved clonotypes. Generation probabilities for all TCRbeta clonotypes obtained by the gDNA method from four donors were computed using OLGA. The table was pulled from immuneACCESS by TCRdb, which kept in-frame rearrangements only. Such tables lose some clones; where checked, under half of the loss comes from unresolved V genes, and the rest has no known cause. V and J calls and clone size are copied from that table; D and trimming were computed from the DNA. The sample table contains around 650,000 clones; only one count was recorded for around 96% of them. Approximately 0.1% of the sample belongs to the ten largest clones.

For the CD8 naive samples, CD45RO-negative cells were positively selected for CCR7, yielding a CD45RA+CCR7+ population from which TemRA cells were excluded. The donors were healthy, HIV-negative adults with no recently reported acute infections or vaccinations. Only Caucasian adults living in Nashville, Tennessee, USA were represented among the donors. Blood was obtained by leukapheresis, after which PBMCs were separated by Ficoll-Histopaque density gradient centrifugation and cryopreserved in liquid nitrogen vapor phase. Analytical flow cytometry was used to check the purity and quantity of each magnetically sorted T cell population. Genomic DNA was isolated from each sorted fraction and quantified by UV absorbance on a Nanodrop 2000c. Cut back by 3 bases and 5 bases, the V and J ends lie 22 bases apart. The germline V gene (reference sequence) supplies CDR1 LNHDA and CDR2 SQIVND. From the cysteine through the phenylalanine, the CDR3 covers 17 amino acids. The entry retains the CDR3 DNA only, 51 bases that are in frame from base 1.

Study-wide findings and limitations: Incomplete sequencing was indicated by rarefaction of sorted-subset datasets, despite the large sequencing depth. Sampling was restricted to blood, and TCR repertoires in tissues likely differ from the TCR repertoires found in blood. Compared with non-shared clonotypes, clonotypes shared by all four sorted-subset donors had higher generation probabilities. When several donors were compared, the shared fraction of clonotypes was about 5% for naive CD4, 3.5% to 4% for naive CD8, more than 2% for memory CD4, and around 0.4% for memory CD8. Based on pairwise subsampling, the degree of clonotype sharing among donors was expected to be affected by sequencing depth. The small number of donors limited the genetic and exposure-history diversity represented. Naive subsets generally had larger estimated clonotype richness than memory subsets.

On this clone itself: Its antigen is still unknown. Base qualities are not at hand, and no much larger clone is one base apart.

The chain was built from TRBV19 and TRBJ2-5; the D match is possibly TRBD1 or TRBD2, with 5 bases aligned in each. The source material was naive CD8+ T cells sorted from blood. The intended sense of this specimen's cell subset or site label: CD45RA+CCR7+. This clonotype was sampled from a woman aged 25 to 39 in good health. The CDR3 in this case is CASSITPLRGMGETQYF. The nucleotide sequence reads TGTGCCAGTAGTATTACGCCCCTGAGGGGCATGGGCGAGACCCAGTACTTC.